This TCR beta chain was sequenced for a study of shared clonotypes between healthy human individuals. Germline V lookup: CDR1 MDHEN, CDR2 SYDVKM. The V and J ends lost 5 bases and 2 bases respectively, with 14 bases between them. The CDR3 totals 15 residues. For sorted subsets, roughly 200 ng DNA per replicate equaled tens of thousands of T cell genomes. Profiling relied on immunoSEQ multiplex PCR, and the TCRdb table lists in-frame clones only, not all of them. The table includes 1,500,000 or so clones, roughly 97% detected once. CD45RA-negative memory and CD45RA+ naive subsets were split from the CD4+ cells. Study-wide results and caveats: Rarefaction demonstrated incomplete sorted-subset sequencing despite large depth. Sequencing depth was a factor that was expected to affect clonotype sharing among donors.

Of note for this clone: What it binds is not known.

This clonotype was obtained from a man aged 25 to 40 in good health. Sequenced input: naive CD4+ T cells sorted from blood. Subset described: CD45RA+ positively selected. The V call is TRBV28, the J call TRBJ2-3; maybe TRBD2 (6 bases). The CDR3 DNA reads TGTGCCAGCAGTGCGTCAGGCGGGATCACAGATACGCAGTATTTT. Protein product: CASSASGGITDTQYF.